Listed here are 13 T cell receptor beta chains from one sample, sequenced in a study of CD8+ T cells in alopecia areata. cDNA prepared by RNA extraction and subsequent reverse transcription served as the template for sequencing. Sequencing was performed with immunoSEQ multiplex PCR; in TCRdb, only in-frame clones are kept and a portion is missing. Here the sample spans more than 200,000 clones, approximately 72% being singletons. The treatment here: oral pan-JAK inhibitor, 5-10 mg twice daily. The sequencing here drew on CD4+ T cells sorted from blood, taken around week 44, from a patient treated with tofacitinib. These receptor sequences come from a human donor with alopecia areata.

The table lists this clone with a few counts. The chain combines TRBV5-1 with TRBJ2-1; D tentatively fits TRBD1 or TRBD2 (6 bases each). V was shortened by 5 bases and J by 8 bases, with 14 bases between the two germline ends. The CDR3 spans 13 residues. Germline lookup yields CDR1 SGHRS and CDR2 YFSETQ. CDR3 sequence: CASRSTRGDEQFF. CDR3 coding DNA: TGCGCCAGCAGATCGACAAGGGGGGATGAGCAGTTCTTC.

This clone was picked up one time. The gene calls are TRBV7-2 and TRBJ1-1; tentatively, D is TRBD1 (5 bases). The CDR3 contains 16 residues. Trimming took off 5 bases at V and 0 bases at J, with 16 bases between the two ends. Looked up from germline, CDR1 is SGHTA and CDR2 is FQGNSA. CDR3 in amino acids: CASSLGPSFLNTEAFF. DNA for the CDR3: TGTGCCAGCAGCCTGGGACCTTCCTTTTTGAACACTGAAGCTTTCTTT.

The CDR3 coding sequence is TGTGCCACCAGCAGAGCTGGTCAGGGGATCGGGTATGGCTACACCTTC. As protein: CATSRAGQGIGYGYTF. The chain employs TRBV15 and TRBJ1-2, with D perhaps TRBD1 (6 bases). Trimming took 1 base from V and 5 from J, leaving 17 bases between them. Germline V lookup: CDR1 LNHNV, CDR2 YYDKDF (reference sequence). This CDR3 region has 16 residues.

A few counts support this clone. The rearrangement uses TRBV29-1 and TRBJ1-1, with 8 bases lining up with TRBD1. CDR3 length: 13 amino acids. V lost 4 bases, J lost 8 bases, and 9 bases stayed unmatched. The germline gives CDR1 SQVTM, CDR2 ANQGSEA. CDR3 DNA sequence: TGCAGCGTTGGGCGATGGACAGGGAAAGAAGCTTTCTTT. Residues: CSVGRWTGKEAFF.

The CDR3 DNA is TGTGCCAGCAGCTTAGGGTTGCCCGGGGAGCTGTTTTTT. Translating gives CASSLGLPGELFF. J is TRBJ2-2 and V is TRBV7-2; D gene ambiguous. Germline values: CDR1 SGHTA, CDR2 FQGNSA. The V end was cut by 1 base, the J end by 6 bases, with 6 bases between. The CDR3 is 13 amino acids.

The chain is built from TRBV7-8 and TRBJ2-5, with D maybe TRBD1 (5 bases). From germline, CDR1 is SGHVS and CDR2 FQNEAQ. V lost 3 bases, J lost 2 bases, and 10 bases lay in between. This CDR3 comprises 14 residues. The CDR3 region has the DNA TGTGCCAGCAGCTTGACAGAACTACAAGAGACCCAGTACTTC. Encoded protein: CASSLTELQETQYF. Based on the CDR3 plus reference TRBV7-8 and TRBJ2-5, the full variable domain is GAGVSQSPRYKVAKRGQDVALRCDPISGHVSLFWYQQALGQGPEFLTYFQNEAQLDKSGLPSDRFFAERPEGSVSTLKIQRTQQEDSAVYLCASSLTELQETQYFGPGTRLLVL.

This chain joins TRBV29-1 and TRBJ2-7, with D possibly being TRBD2 (6 bases). V lost 7 bases to trimming and J lost 3 bases, with 7 bases between them. Germline CDR1 reads SQVTM; CDR2 reads ANQGSEA. CDR3 size: 10 residues. The CDR3, as DNA: TGCAGCGGCGGGGACTACGAGCAGTACTTC. This codes for CSGGDYEQYF.

The chain has TRBV30 and TRBJ1-1; TRBD1 agrees at 7 bases. V lost 5 bases, J lost 3 bases, and 9 bases stayed unmatched. Germline values: CDR1 GTSNPN, CDR2 SVGIG (reference sequence). The CDR3 spans 14 residues. CDR3 sequence: CAWEERGLYTEAFF. CDR3 coding DNA: TGTGCCTGGGAAGAGAGGGGGCTTTACACTGAAGCTTTCTTT.

This chain connects TRBV29-1 to TRBJ1-2, with D hard to call. Deletions cut 3 bases from V and 0 bases from J, with 17 bases between. The CDR3 has 16 residues. Germline V gives CDR1 SQVTM, CDR2 ANQGSEA. The CDR3 DNA reads as TGCAGCGTTGACCCCGGGAGCAGAAGTACTAACTATGGCTACACCTTC. Its protein is CSVDPGSRSTNYGYTF.

Concerning this clone itself: Other nucleotide sequences in the sample specify the same CDR3. The chain links TRBV29-1 to TRBJ1-2; D remains ambiguous. Deletions cut 1 base from V and 6 bases from J, with 6 bases between. The germline V gene has CDR1 SQVTM and CDR2 ANQGSEA. This CDR3 region has 11 residues. DNA for the CDR3: TGCAGCGTTGAAGGGAGAGATGGCTACACCTTC. The encoded protein is CSVEGRDGYTF.

The chain has TRBV2 and TRBJ2-7; D not certain. Trimming took off 3 bases at V and 6 bases at J, with 6 bases between the two ends. CDR1 SNHLY and CDR2 FYNNEI come from the germline V gene. There are 11 residues in the CDR3. CDR3 amino acids: CASSEGFEQYF. The CDR3 DNA reads TGTGCCAGCAGTGAGGGGTTCGAGCAGTACTTC.

On this clone itself: The sample carries other DNA sequences with the same CDR3. The rearrangement uses TRBV29-1 and TRBJ2-1, with 10 bases identical to TRBD2. The CDR3 consists of 15 residues. The trim removed 5 bases at V and 6 bases at J, leaving 10 bases unmatched. The V gene's germline CDR1 is SQVTM and CDR2 ANQGSEA. The DNA for the CDR3 is TGCAGCGTTATTGAGGAGCGGGGGGGTTTCAATGAGCAGTTCTTC. Its protein is CSVIEERGGFNEQFF.

J is TRBJ1-2 and V is TRBV30, with a tentative D call TRBD1 (5 bases). This CDR3 has 12 amino acids. Germline CDR1 and CDR2: GTSNPN and SVGIG (reference sequence). Trimming removed 4 bases from V and 3 bases from J, with 9 bases in between. The CDR3 DNA is TGTGCCTGGACCATAGGGGACTATGGCTACACCTTC. Translating it yields CAWTIGDYGYTF.